The 6 T cell receptor beta chains below come from one sample, sequenced in a study of shared T cell receptors in the human thymus. Some clones are missing from TCRdb's copy, which holds only in-frame ones; the method was immunoSEQ multiplex PCR. The table lists hundreds of thousands of clones, more than 75% of them singletons. The same data also contributed to another study, on human thymus T cells.

Sequencing was done on a sample of thymocytes. Receptors originate from a boy in the first two years of life with a congenital heart defect.

Only one count was recorded for this clone. This chain links TRBV28 with TRBJ2-1, with 8 bases that match TRBD2. CDR1 MDHEN and CDR2 SYDVKM come from the germline V gene. The CDR3 length is 15 residues. J was trimmed by 5 bases and V by 3 bases; bases with no gene match: 6. CDR3 sequence (DNA): TGTGCCAGCAGTTTCCCGGGACTAGGTCACAATGAGCAGTTCTTC. Amino acids: CASSFPGLGHNEQFF.

The J gene is TRBJ2-1, the V gene TRBV5-1; possibly TRBD2 for D (5 bases). The CDR3 contains 15 residues. Germline loops: CDR1 SGHRS, CDR2 YFSETQ. V shed 0 bases and J shed 4 bases, with 11 bases lying between them. CDR3 sequence: CASSLEGGHYNEQFF. The DNA of the CDR3 is TGCGCCAGCAGCTTGGAGGGCGGGCATTACAATGAGCAGTTCTTC.

The CDR3 loop reads CASSGASGRDYEQYF. CDR3 sequence (DNA): TGCGCCAGCAGCGGGGCGAGCGGGCGGGACTACGAGCAGTACTTC. The V call is TRBV5-1, the J call TRBJ2-7; weak D call: TRBD2 (6 bases). This CDR3 region has 15 residues. Between the trimmed V and J ends, which lost 4 bases and 3 bases, there was a span of 17 bases. Germline CDR1 reads SGHRS; CDR2 reads YFSETQ.

This rearrangement joins TRBV6-1 to TRBJ1-2; tentative D call: TRBD1 (6 bases). The CDR3 extends over 15 amino acids. V was trimmed by 3 bases and J by 5 bases, leaving 16 bases between them. CDR1 is MNHNS and CDR2 is SASEGT in the germline V gene. The chain's CDR3 is CASSDHRQDCYGYTF. The CDR3 DNA sequence: TGTGCCAGCAGTGACCACAGACAGGATTGTTATGGCTACACCTTC.

The chain recombines TRBV5-6 with TRBJ2-2, with D perhaps matching TRBD2 (5 bases). Trimming took off 2 bases at V and 1 base at J, with 12 bases between the two ends. Germline CDR1 and CDR2: SGHDT and YYEEEE. This CDR3 spans 16 amino acids. CDR3 sequence: CASSFERRMNTGELFF. CDR3 coding DNA: TGTGCCAGCAGCTTTGAGCGGCGGATGAACACCGGGGAGCTGTTTTTT. The variable domain in full, completed from reference TRBV5-6 and TRBJ2-2, reads DAGVTQSPTHLIKTRGQQVTLRCSPKSGHDTVSWYQQALGQGPQFIFQYYEEEERQRGNFPDRFSGHQFPNYSSELNVNALLLGDSALYLCASSFERRMNTGELFFGEGSRLTVL.

This chain connects TRBV7-9 to TRBJ2-1, with TRBD1 as a possible D gene (6 bases). Trimming removed 1 base from V and 3 bases from J, with 19 bases in between. CDR1 SEHNR and CDR2 FQNEAQ come from the germline V gene (reference sequence). The CDR3 length is 18 residues. CDR3 amino acids: CASSLEEKPGHHYNEQFF. For the CDR3, the DNA is TGTGCCAGCAGCTTAGAAGAGAAACCGGGACACCACTACAATGAGCAGTTCTTC.